These 23 T cell receptor beta chains originate from one sample sequenced in a study of CD8+ T cells in alopecia areata. Sequencing used cDNA as its template, made by extracting RNA and reverse transcribing it. The protocol was immunoSEQ multiplex PCR, while the TCRdb copy is restricted to in-frame clones and leaves out a portion. The sample has 200,000 to 250,000 clones, approximately 70% seen once; the top ten hold around 1.2%. Regarding treatment: oral pan-JAK inhibitor, 5-10 mg twice daily. Sequencing was performed on CD4+ T cells sorted from blood, taken around week 44, from a patient treated with tofacitinib. These receptors all stem from a human donor with alopecia areata.

This clone was counted a single time. CDR3 residues: CAWSVYRDSEAFF. The CDR3 DNA is TGTGCCTGGAGTGTCTATCGGGACAGTGAAGCTTTCTTT. The V call is TRBV30, the J call TRBJ1-1, with TRBD1 identical over 7 bases. Losses at the gene ends were 0 bases for V and 7 bases for J; bases not matched to a gene: 5. The CDR3 is 13 amino acids. CDR1 is GTSNPN and CDR2 is SVGIG in the germline V gene (reference sequence).

The V gene is TRBV7-2, the J gene TRBJ1-4; 9 positions agree with TRBD1. The CDR3 is 15 residues long. In germline, CDR1 is SGHTA, CDR2 FQGNSA. Trimming took 5 bases from V and 8 from J; bases not matched to a gene: 9. CDR3 nucleotides: TGTGCCAGCAGCACACGGGACAGGGAGGGCGAAAAACTGTTTTTT. Amino acids: CASSTRDREGEKLFF.

This rearrangement joins TRBV5-1 to TRBJ2-3; D uncertain. Germline V gene sequence: CDR1 SGHRS, CDR2 YFSETQ. The CDR3 contains 12 residues. The V end was cut by 0 bases, the J end by 3 bases, with 2 bases between. CDR3 amino acids: CASSLVTDTQYF. The CDR3 DNA sequence: TGCGCCAGCAGCTTGGTGACAGATACGCAGTATTTT.

The chain uses TRBV6-6 and TRBJ1-1, with no clear D. The CDR3 covers 12 residues. The germline gives CDR1 MNHNY, CDR2 SVGAGI (reference sequence). Deletions cut 8 bases from V and 2 bases from J, with 9 bases between. CDR3 nucleotides: TGTGCCAGCTGGACTACAAACACTGAAGCTTTCTTT. Its protein product is CASWTTNTEAFF.

The chain is built from TRBV29-1 and TRBJ2-7, with 8 bases fitting TRBD1. Germline trimming cut 3 bases from V and 4 bases from J; bases unmatched to any gene: 5. The CDR3 is 13 residues long. Germline CDR1 is SQVTM and CDR2 is ANQGSEA. The CDR3 spells CSVEEDRGYEQYF. In DNA form, the CDR3 reads TGCAGCGTTGAGGAAGACAGGGGATACGAGCAGTACTTC.

In its sample, this clone was seen a few times. The chain carries TRBV7-8 and TRBJ2-1, with 8 bases that match TRBD1. Unmatched junction bases numbered 6, after V lost 3 bases and J lost 5 bases. The CDR3 is made up of 15 amino acids. The germline gives CDR1 SGHVS, CDR2 FQNEAQ. CDR3: CASSFGQGVHNEQFF. The CDR3 DNA sequence: TGTGCCAGCAGCTTTGGACAGGGAGTCCACAATGAGCAGTTCTTC.

CDR3 sequence reads: CASSPLQGGNEKLFF. Here the CDR3 DNA reads TGTGCCAGCTCACCACTTCAGGGTGGGAATGAAAAACTGTTTTTT. The chain couples TRBV18 to TRBJ1-4; possible D gene TRBD1, 5 bases. Trimming shortened V by 1 base and J by 5 bases, and 11 bases separated the two germline ends. Germline values: CDR1 KGHSH, CDR2 LQKENI. The CDR3 runs 15 residues.

The CDR3 protein is CASSQEGGGGDTQYF. The CDR3 coding sequence is TGCGCCAGCAGCCAAGAAGGCGGGGGGGGAGATACGCAGTATTTT. The chain carries TRBV4-1 and TRBJ2-3, with 9 positions matching TRBD2. CDR1 is MGHRA, CDR2 YSYEKL, per germline. V lost 0 bases and J lost 5; bases outside the gene matches: 3. The length of the CDR3 is 15 residues.

The gene calls are TRBV29-1 and TRBJ1-1, with D unresolved. The CDR3 sequence is 14 residues long. Per germline, CDR1 SQVTM and CDR2 ANQGSEA. V lost 1 base and J lost 1, with 10 bases in between. In nucleotides, the CDR3 is TGCAGCGTTGAAGCTGCGCGGAAGAACACTGAAGCTTTCTTT. Its protein product is CSVEAARKNTEAFF.

This clone turned up a few times. The chain carries TRBV7-2 and TRBJ2-7; possibly TRBD1 for D (5 bases). The V end was cut by 3 bases, the J end by 2 bases, with 8 bases between. The CDR3 is 13 amino acids. CDR1 and CDR2 (germline): SGHTA, FQGNSA. The CDR3 sequence: CASSFQDTYEQYF. The CDR3 nucleotides are TGTGCCAGCAGCTTCCAGGACACCTACGAGCAGTACTTC. The full variable domain, with the rest looked up from reference TRBV7-2 and TRBJ2-7, is GAGVSQSPSNKVTEKGKDVELRCDPISGHTALYWYRQSLGQGLEFLIYFQGNSAPDKSGLPSDRFSAERTGGSVSTLTIQRTQQEDSAVYLCASSFQDTYEQYFGPGTRLTVT.

This clone was counted only a few times. The V and J genes are TRBV2 and TRBJ2-3, with 7 nucleotides matching TRBD2. Germline CDR1 and CDR2: SNHLY and FYNNEI. The junction had 6 bases not matched to a gene; V was cut back by 9 bases and J by 0 bases. This CDR3 is 14 amino acids long. CDR3 nucleotide sequence: TGTGCCAGTCTAGCGGAGACTAGCACAGATACGCAGTATTTT. Translating it yields CASLAETSTDTQYF. The full variable domain, completed using reference TRBV2 and TRBJ2-3, is EPEVTQTPSHQVTQMGQEVILRCVPISNHLYFYWYRQILGQKVEFLVSFYNNEISEKSEIFDDQFSVERPDGSNFTLKIRSTKLEDSAMYFCASLAETSTDTQYFGPGTRLTVL.

The chain couples TRBV6-5 to TRBJ1-2; D perhaps matches TRBD1 (5 bases). The V end lost 0 bases, the J end lost 4 bases, and 12 bases lay between the germline ends. The CDR3 loop spans 15 amino acids. Germline V lookup: CDR1 MNHEY, CDR2 SVGAGI. The CDR3, as DNA: TGTGCCAGCAGTTACTCGCGGTCACAGGTCTATGGCTACACCTTC. Its protein product is CASSYSRSQVYGYTF.

J is TRBJ2-7 and V is TRBV29-1; D might be TRBD1 (5 bases). The CDR3 is made up of 16 amino acids. The ends were cut back, 1 base at V and 0 bases at J, with 16 bases in the middle. Germline-derived CDR1 and CDR2 are SQVTM and ANQGSEA. This CDR3 reads CSVEGWGDRSSYEQYF. CDR3 bases: TGCAGCGTTGAAGGTTGGGGTGACAGATCCTCCTACGAGCAGTACTTC.

This clone showed up just once. The J gene is TRBJ2-7, the V gene TRBV10-3; a weak D match, TRBD1 (6 bases). The V gene's germline CDR1 is ENHRY and CDR2 SYGVKD. The CDR3 runs 12 residues. Trimming took 6 bases from V and 4 from J, leaving 10 bases between them. CDR3 region: CAISADSYEQYF. In nucleotides, the CDR3 is TGTGCCATCAGCGCGGACAGTTACGAGCAGTACTTC.

This clone appeared a few times. The V call is TRBV7-2, the J call TRBJ2-4, with 8 bases identical to TRBD2. The CDR3 is 13 amino acids. Per germline, CDR1 SGHTA and CDR2 FQGNSA. Losses at the gene ends were 5 bases for V and 8 bases for J; bases not matched to a gene: 5. CDR3: CASSPGLGYIQYF. CDR3 nucleotides: TGTGCCAGCAGCCCGGGACTAGGATACATTCAGTACTTC.

The chain combines TRBV7-6 with TRBJ2-2; D call uncertain. Germline V gene lookup returns CDR1 SGHVS and CDR2 FNYEAQ. V lost 3 bases to trimming and J lost 2 bases, with 7 bases between them. The CDR3 sequence is 14 residues long. In DNA, the CDR3 is TGTGCCAGCAGCTTCGTCCAAAACACCGGGGAGCTGTTTTTT. It encodes CASSFVQNTGELFF.

J is TRBJ2-1 and V is TRBV6-6, with a weak D call TRBD1 (5 bases). CDR3 length equals 15 residues. Germline values: CDR1 MNHNY, CDR2 SVGAGI (reference sequence). The germline V and J ends were trimmed by 4 bases and 5 bases, with 15 bases remaining between them. The CDR3 DNA sequence: TGTGCCAGCAGTTTTCCGCCTGAGACAGACAATGAGCAGTTCTTC. The encoded protein is CASSFPPETDNEQFF.

This clone has only one observation. The chain couples TRBV23-1 to TRBJ2-1; 10 positions match TRBD1. Being an ORF, TRBV23-1 has a function that is uncertain. The CDR3 length is 15 residues. V lost 3 bases to trimming and J lost 8 bases; unmatched junction nucleotides: 7. The CDR3 coding sequence is TGCGCCAGCAGTCATTGGGACAGGGGTAGGGATGAGCAGTTCTTC. Translating gives CASSHWDRGRDEQFF.

The chain is built from TRBV6-5 and TRBJ1-1; D is uncertain. V was trimmed by 6 bases and J by 0 bases, leaving 11 bases between them. CDR1 and CDR2 (germline): MNHEY, SVGAGI. This CDR3 has 14 amino acids. The CDR3 nucleotides read TGTGCCAGCAGCACCCAGGTCGTGAACACTGAAGCTTTCTTT. Protein product: CASSTQVVNTEAFF.

The DNA for the CDR3 is TGCACCAGCAGCCCTTCTAGGGGGGGAAGCAATCAGCCCCAGCATTTT. Its protein product is CTSSPSRGGSNQPQHF. V usage is TRBV1 and J usage is TRBJ1-5. TRBV1 is reported as a pseudogene. This CDR3 comprises 16 residues.

The chain has TRBV5-6 and TRBJ1-4, with D possibly being TRBD1 (5 bases). CDR1 and CDR2 from the germline V gene are SGHDT and YYEEEE. Trimming removed 6 bases at V and 8 bases at J, with 14 bases between. The CDR3 sequence is 13 residues long. CDR3 loop: CASTREWGEKLFF. Here the CDR3 DNA reads TGTGCCAGCACCCGGGAGTGGGGCGAAAAACTGTTTTTT. Looking up the rest from reference TRBV5-6 and TRBJ1-4 gives the full variable domain: DAGVTQSPTHLIKTRGQQVTLRCSPKSGHDTVSWYQQALGQGPQFIFQYYEEEERQRGNFPDRFSGHQFPNYSSELNVNALLLGDSALYLCASTREWGEKLFFGSGTQLSVL.

The J gene is TRBJ1-1, the V gene TRBV19, with no clear D. Per germline, CDR1 LNHDA and CDR2 SQIVND (reference sequence). Trimming stripped 7 bases from V and 1 base from J, with 13 bases between. CDR3 size: 14 residues. This CDR3 reads CASKWGEGNTEAFF. In DNA, the CDR3 is TGTGCCAGTAAGTGGGGAGAGGGGAACACTGAAGCTTTCTTT.

This rearrangement joins TRBV5-1 to TRBJ2-5; D is uncertain. Germline V CDR1 and CDR2: SGHRS, YFSETQ. The CDR3 covers 13 residues. V dropped 4 bases and J dropped 2 bases, with 9 bases sitting between them. The CDR3 is CASSPGGQETQYF. The CDR3 bases are TGCGCCAGCAGCCCTGGTGGGCAAGAGACCCAGTACTTC.